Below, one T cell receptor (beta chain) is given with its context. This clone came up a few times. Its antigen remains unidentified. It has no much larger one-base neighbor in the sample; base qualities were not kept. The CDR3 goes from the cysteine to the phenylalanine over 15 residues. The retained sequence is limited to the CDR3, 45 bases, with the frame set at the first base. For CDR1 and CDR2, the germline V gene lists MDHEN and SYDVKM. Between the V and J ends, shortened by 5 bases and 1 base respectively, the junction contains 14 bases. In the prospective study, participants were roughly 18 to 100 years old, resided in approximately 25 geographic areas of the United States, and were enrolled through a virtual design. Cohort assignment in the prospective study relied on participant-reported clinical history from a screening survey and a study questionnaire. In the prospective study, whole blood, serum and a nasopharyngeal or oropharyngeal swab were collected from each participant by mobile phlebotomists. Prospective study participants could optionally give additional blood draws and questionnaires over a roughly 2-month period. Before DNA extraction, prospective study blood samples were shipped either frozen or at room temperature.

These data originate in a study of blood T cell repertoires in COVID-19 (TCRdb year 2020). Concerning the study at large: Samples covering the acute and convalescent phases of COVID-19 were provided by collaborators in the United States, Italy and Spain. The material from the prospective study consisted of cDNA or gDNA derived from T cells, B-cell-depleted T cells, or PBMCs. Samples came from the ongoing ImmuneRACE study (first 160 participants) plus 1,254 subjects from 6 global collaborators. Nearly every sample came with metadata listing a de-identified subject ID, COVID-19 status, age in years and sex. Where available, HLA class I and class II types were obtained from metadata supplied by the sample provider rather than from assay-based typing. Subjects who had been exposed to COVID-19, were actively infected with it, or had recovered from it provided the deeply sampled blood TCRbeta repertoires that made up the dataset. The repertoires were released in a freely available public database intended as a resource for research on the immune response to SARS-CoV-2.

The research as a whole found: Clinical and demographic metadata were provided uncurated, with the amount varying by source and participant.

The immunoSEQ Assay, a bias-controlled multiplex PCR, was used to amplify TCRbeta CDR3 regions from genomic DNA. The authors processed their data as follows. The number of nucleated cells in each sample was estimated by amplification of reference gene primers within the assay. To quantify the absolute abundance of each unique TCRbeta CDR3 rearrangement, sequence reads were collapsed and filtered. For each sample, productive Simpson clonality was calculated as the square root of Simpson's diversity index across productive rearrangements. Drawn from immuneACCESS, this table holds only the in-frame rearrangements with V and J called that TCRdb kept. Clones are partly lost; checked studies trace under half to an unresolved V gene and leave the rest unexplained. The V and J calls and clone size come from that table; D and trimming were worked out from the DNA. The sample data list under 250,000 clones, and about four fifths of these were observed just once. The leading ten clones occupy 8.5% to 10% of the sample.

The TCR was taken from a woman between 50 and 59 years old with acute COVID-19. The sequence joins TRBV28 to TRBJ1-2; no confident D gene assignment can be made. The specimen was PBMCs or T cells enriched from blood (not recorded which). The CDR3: CASSRLAGGNYGYTF. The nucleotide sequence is TGTGCCAGCAGTCGCTTAGCGGGAGGTAACTATGGCTACACCTTC.